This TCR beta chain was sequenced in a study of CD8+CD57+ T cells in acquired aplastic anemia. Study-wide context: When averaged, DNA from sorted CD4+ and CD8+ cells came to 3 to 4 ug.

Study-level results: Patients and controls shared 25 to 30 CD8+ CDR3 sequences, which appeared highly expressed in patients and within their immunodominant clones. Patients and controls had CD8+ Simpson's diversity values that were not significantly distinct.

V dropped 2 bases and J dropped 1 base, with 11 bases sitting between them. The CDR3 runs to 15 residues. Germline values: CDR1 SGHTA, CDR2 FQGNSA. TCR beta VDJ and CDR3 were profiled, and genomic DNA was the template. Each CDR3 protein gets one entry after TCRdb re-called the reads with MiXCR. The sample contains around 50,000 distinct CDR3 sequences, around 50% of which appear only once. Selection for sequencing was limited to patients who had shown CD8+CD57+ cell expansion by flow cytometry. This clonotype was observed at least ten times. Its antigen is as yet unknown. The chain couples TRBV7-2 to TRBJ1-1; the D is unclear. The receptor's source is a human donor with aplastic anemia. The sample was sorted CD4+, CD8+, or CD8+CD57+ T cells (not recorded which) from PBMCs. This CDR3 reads CASSLREGANTEAFF. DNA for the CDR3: TGTGCCAGCAGCTTAAGAGAGGGAGCGAACACTGAAGCTTTCTTT.